Listed below are T cell receptor beta chains from one sample, sequenced in a study of early T cells in non-severe SARS-CoV-2 infection. From the 5' RACE reads, TCRdb called clonotypes with MiXCR, one entry per CDR3 protein. Seen here are 10,000 to 13,000 distinct CDR3 sequences, around 4.9% observed once, and the top ten hold 9.9%. Sequenced: whole blood. These receptors all stem from an adult who was a healthcare worker with PCR-confirmed SARS-CoV-2 infection or an uninfected control (not recorded which). The CDR3 runs from the conserved cysteine through the conserved F or W. Fields, in order: V gene, clone size, D gene, J gene, CDR3 DNA, CDR3 protein. A D gene is named only where the DNA matches it firmly. Size tells how often a clone was seen (once, few, many) or the class of an expanded clone, and some rows leave it out.

>TRBV10-3|many|TRBD1|TRBJ1-3
TGTGCCATCAGGAGGGGACAGGAGAGCTCTGGAAACACCATATATTTT
CAIRRGQESSGNTIYF
>TRBV5-8|medium-sized|.|TRBJ2-1
TGTGCCAGCATAAAGGACTCCGCCTACAATGAGCAGTTCTTC
CASIKDSAYNEQFF
>TRBV27|many|.|TRBJ1-1
TGTGCCAGCAGTTTTGGCAGGGGTCAGGGGAACACTGAAGCTTTCTTT
CASSFGRGQGNTEAFF
>TRBV20-1|.|TRBD1|TRBJ1-1
TGCAGTGCTCCCCCGGGGCAGGGGGATGAAGCTTTCTTT
CSAPPGQGDEAFF
>TRBV11-2|medium-sized|.|TRBJ1-6
TGTGCCAGCAGCTTAGCCGGGGCCGGGGATTCACCCCTCCACTTT
CASSLAGAGDSPLHF
>TRBV7-2|many|TRBD1|TRBJ2-2
TGTGCCAGCAGCCTGGGACAGGGGATCACCGGGGAGCTGTTTTTT
CASSLGQGITGELFF
>TRBV7-2|many|.|TRBJ1-2
TGTGCCAGCAGCTTAGAGGTCAGGGAAATAGATGGCTACACCTTC
CASSLEVREIDGYTF
>TRBV7-2|.|TRBD2|TRBJ2-3
TGTGCCAGCAGCTTGACGGGACTAGCGGGAGATACGCAGTATTTT
CASSLTGLAGDTQYF
>TRBV12-5|few|TRBD1|TRBJ2-3
TGTGCTAGTGGTCAAGGACAGGGGATAGATACGCAGTATTTT
CASGQGQGIDTQYF
>TRBV9|medium-sized|.|TRBJ2-7
TGTGCCAGCAGCGTGAATGACCAGGACCACGAGCAGTACTTC
CASSVNDQDHEQYF
>TRBV14|many|TRBD2|TRBJ2-1
TGTGCCAGCAGCCAAGTTTCAGCGGGGGATGAGCAGTTCTTC
CASSQVSAGDEQFF
>TRBV6-2/TRBV6-3|.|.|TRBJ1-5
TGTGCCAGCAGTCAAGGTCAGCCCCAGCATTTT
CASSQGQPQHF
>TRBV11-2|.|.|TRBJ1-6
TGTGCCAGCAGCCCACCGGGTCTAACGATTTCACCCCTCCACTTT
CASSPPGLTISPLHF
>TRBV4-2|.|TRBD2|TRBJ2-2
TGTGCCAGCAGCCAAGAAGGAGTAGCGGGGAACACCGGGGAGCTGTTTTTT
CASSQEGVAGNTGELFF
>TRBV12-3/TRBV12-4|few|.|TRBJ1-1
TGTGCCAGCAGTTTGAACGCGAACACTGAAGCTTTCTTT
CASSLNANTEAFF
>TRBV6-2/TRBV6-3|few|.|TRBJ1-1
TGTGCCAGCATAAGTGGGGCGTCTGAAGCTTTCTTT
CASISGASEAFF
>TRBV3-1|many|TRBD2|TRBJ2-1
TGTGCCAGCAGCCAAGAACTAGCGGGGGCCCAACTCGACAATGAGCAGTTCTTC
CASSQELAGAQLDNEQFF
>TRBV12-5|many|.|TRBJ2-2
TGTGCTAGTGGTCCTGAGTACGGGGAGCTGTTTTTT
CASGPEYGELFF
>TRBV5-4|medium-sized|.|TRBJ2-4
TGTGCCAGCAGCTCACAGATTTACAGGAACATTCAGTACTTC
CASSSQIYRNIQYF
>TRBV29-1|many|.|TRBJ2-7
TGCAGCGTTGAAGAAGAGTACGAGCAGTACTTC
CSVEEEYEQYF
>TRBV7-2|many|.|TRBJ2-4
TGTGCCAGCAGCTTAGTGCCAGGGGAGGGCATTCAGTACTTC
CASSLVPGEGIQYF
>TRBV5-1|few|.|TRBJ2-3
TGCGCCAGCAGCTCCGGGACAAAGGCTAACACAGATACGCAGTATTTT
CASSSGTKANTDTQYF
>TRBV3-1|many|.|TRBJ2-1
TGTGCCAGCAGCCAAGTAGCCGGGGGCGATGAGCAGTTCTTC
CASSQVAGGDEQFF
>TRBV14|many|.|TRBJ2-3
TGTGCCAGCAGCCAAGATCTAATGGATACGCAGTATTTT
CASSQDLMDTQYF
>TRBV7-9|many|.|TRBJ1-5
TGTGCCAGCAGCAGGACAGACGGCAATCAGCCCCAGCATTTT
CASSRTDGNQPQHF
>TRBV19|many|.|TRBJ1-2
TGCGCTGGGTGGATCGGATTTGGCTACACCTTC
CAGWIGFGYTF
>TRBV18|many|.|TRBJ2-7
TGTGCCAGCTCACCGGAACAGCACTCCTCCTACGAGCAGTACTTC
CASSPEQHSSYEQYF